The clone carrying this TCR beta chain was counted many times. Its antigen is still unknown. The CDR3 regions of TCR beta were amplified from RNA transcripts. Primed by the HTBI set, a first-round RT-PCR was run on the TCR CDR3. Each CDR3 protein is one row after TCRdb ran MiXCR on the multiplex PCR reads. Here the sample spans under 350,000 distinct CDR3 sequences, roughly 13% being singletons. This sample is drawn from a study of T cells in Graves' hyperthyroidism and ophthalmopathy. About the study: The blood sample was taken at first diagnosis, before treatment began. General study findings and limits: Ophthalmopathy was told apart from stable hyperthyroidism by a 13 V-J model.

Trimming removed 1 base from V and 0 bases from J, with 6 bases in between. The CDR3 contains 14 residues. Germline V lookup: CDR1 MNHNS, CDR2 SASEGT. The rearrangement uses TRBV6-1 and TRBJ2-5; D not resolved. The sequenced sample consisted of blood. The source of this sequence is a woman in her 40s with Graves' hyperthyroidism. CDR3 protein: CASSEGTHQETQYF. CDR3 nucleotide sequence: TGTGCCAGCAGTGAAGGGACCCACCAAGAGACCCAGTACTTC.